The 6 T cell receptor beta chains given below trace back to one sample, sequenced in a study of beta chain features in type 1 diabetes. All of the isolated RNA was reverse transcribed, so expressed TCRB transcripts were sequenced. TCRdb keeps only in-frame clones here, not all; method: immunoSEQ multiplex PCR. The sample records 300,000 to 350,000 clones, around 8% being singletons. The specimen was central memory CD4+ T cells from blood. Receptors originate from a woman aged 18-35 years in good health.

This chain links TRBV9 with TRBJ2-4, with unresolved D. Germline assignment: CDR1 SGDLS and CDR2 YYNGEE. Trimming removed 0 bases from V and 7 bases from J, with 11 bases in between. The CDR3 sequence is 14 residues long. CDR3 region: CASSVETLGNIQYF. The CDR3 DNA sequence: TGTGCCAGCAGCGTAGAAACCCTTGGGAACATTCAGTACTTC.

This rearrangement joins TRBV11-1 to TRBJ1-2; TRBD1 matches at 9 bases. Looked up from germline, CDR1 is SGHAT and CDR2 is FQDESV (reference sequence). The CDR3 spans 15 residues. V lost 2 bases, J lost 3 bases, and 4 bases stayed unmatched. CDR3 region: CASSLSGQGYYGYTF. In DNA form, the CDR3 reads TGTGCCAGCAGCTTATCGGGACAGGGATACTATGGCTACACCTTC.

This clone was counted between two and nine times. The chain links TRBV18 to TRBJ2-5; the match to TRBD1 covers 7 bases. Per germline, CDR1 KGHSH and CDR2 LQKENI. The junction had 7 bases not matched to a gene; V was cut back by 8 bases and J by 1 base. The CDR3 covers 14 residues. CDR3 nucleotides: TGTGCCAGCACGGGACAGAAGGTCCAAGAGACCCAGTACTTC. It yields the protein CASTGQKVQETQYF.

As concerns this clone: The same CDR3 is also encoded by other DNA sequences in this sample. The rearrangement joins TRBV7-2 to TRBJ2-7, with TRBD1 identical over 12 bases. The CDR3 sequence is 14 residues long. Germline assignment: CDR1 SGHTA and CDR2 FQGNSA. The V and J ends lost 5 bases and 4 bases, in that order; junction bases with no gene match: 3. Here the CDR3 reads CASSLGQGAYEQYF. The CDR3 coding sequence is TGTGCCAGCAGCCTGGGACAGGGGGCGTACGAGCAGTACTTC.

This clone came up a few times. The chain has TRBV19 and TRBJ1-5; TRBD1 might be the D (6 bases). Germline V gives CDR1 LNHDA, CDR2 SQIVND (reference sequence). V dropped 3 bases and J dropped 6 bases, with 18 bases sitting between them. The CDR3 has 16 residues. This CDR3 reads CASSIAGALGFQPQHF. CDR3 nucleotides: TGTGCCAGTAGTATTGCAGGGGCGCTCGGTTTTCAGCCCCAGCATTTT.

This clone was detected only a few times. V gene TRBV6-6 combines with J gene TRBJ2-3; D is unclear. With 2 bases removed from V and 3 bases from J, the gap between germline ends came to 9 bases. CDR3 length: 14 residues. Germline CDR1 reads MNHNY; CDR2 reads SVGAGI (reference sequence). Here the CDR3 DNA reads TGTGCCAGCAGTTACACCCATGGTACAGATACGCAGTATTTT. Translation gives CASSYTHGTDTQYF.